This T cell receptor (beta chain) was obtained from a study of control samples from healthy donors and cancer patients. The V and J ends lost 8 bases and 0 bases respectively, with 11 bases between them. CDR1 MNHEY and CDR2 SVGAGI come from the germline V gene. CDR3 length equals 15 residues. The table came from immunoSEQ multiplex PCR; TCRdb's copy has only in-frame clones and leaves some out. Of 140,000 or so clones in the sample, around 94% are singletons; the top ten hold approximately 15%. The sample holds one count of this clone. The rearrangement links TRBV6-5 to TRBJ2-6; no definite D call. Sequenced: PBMCs. The clonotype comes from a man aged 55 to 69 with colorectal cancer. DNA of the CDR3: TGTGCCAGCGGATCAAGTCGCTCTGGGGCCAACGTCCTGACTTTC. Its protein product is CASGSSRSGANVLTF.